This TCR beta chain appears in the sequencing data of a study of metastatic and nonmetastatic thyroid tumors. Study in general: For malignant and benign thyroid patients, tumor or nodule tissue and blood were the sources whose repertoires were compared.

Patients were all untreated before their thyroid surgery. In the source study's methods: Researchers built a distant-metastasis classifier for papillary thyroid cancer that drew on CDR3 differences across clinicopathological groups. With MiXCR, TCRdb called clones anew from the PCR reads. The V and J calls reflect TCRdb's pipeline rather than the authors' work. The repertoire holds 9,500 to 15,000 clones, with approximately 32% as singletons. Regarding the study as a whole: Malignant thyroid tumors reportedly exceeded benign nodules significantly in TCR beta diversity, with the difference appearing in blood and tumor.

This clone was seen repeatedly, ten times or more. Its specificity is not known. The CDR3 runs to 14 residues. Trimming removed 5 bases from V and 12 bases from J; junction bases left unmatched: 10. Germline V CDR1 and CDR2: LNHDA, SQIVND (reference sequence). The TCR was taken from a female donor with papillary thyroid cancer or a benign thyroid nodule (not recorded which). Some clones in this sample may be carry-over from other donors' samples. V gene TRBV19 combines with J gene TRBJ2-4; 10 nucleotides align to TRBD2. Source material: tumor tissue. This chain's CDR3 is CASSVTAGGSGQYF. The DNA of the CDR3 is TGTGCCAGTAGTGTAACAGCGGGGGGGAGCGGTCAGTACTTC. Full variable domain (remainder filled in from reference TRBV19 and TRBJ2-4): DGGITQSPKYLFRKEGQNVTLSCEQNLNHDAMYWYRQDPGQGLRLIYYSQIVNDFQKGDIAEGYSVSREKKESFPLTVTSAQKNPTAFYLCASSVTAGGSGQYFGAGTRLSVL.